These 8 T cell receptor beta chains share one sample of origin, sequenced in a study of lymphopenia after photon versus proton radiotherapy. Here immunoSEQ multiplex PCR was the method, and the copy in TCRdb shows in-frame clones only, minus some. The sample holds about 20,000 clones, roughly 90% seen once. Specimen: peripheral blood, collected from a patient treated with photon-based radiotherapy. The receptors derive from a woman aged 35 to 49 with cholangiocarcinoma.

This clone was seen once. The chain has TRBV6-6 and TRBJ1-2, with D unresolved. Trimming stripped 2 bases from V and 6 bases from J, with 13 bases between. The length of the CDR3 is 14 residues. The germline V gene encodes CDR1 MNHNY and CDR2 SVGAGI (reference sequence). The CDR3 nucleotides are TGTGCCAGCAGTTACCGGTCGGGGTCGGATGGCTACACCTTC. Its translation is CASSYRSGSDGYTF.

The genes are TRBV11-2 and TRBJ2-1; D possibly corresponds to TRBD1 (6 bases). The germline CDR1 and CDR2 sequences are SGHAT and FQNNGV. The ends were cut back, 6 bases at V and 12 bases at J, with 15 bases in the middle. The CDR3 has 12 amino acids. The CDR3 protein is CASRVRGWPQFF. In DNA, the CDR3 is TGTGCCAGCAGGGTTAGGGGGTGGCCGCAGTTCTTC.

V is TRBV4-2 and J is TRBJ1-1; TRBD1 is a possible D gene (6 bases). CDR1 LGHNA and CDR2 YNFKEQ come from the germline V gene. The germline V and J ends were trimmed by 0 bases and 2 bases, with 28 bases remaining between them. CDR3 size: 21 residues. CDR3 coding DNA: TGTGCCAGCAGCCAAGAAAACACGACTATGGTTGCTAGGACAGATAACACTGAAGCTTTCTTT. This gives the protein CASSQENTTMVARTDNTEAFF.

The sample holds one count of this clone. V usage is TRBV6-6 and J usage is TRBJ2-7; D gene ambiguous. This CDR3 region has 10 residues. Germline V CDR1 and CDR2: MNHNY, SVGAGI (reference sequence). The ends were cut back, 8 bases at V and 6 bases at J, with 8 bases in the middle. The CDR3 DNA is TGTGCCAGCTACGCCCCCGAGCAGTACTTC. It is translated as CASYAPEQYF.

V usage is TRBV6-6 and J usage is TRBJ1-4, with D unclear. Trimming removed 2 bases at V and 0 bases at J, with 10 bases between. The CDR3 spans 16 residues. Germline loops: CDR1 MNHNY, CDR2 SVGAGI (reference sequence). The CDR3 region has the DNA TGTGCCAGCAGTTACCTTCAGGTTTCAACTAATGAAAAACTGTTTTTT. Translation gives CASSYLQVSTNEKLFF.

The chain links TRBV5-1 to TRBJ2-5; either TRBD1 or TRBD2 may fit D (5 bases each). Germline CDR1 reads SGHRS; CDR2 reads YFSETQ. Trimming shortened V by 1 base and J by 2 bases, and 15 bases separated the two germline ends. This CDR3 comprises 16 residues. The CDR3 is CASSLQPGTRQETQYF. The DNA of the CDR3 is TGCGCCAGCAGCTTGCAACCGGGGACGAGACAAGAGACCCAGTACTTC.

The chain employs TRBV9 and TRBJ1-1; D is unresolved. Germline assignment: CDR1 SGDLS and CDR2 YYNGEE. This CDR3 comprises 14 residues. Between the trimmed V and J ends, which lost 0 bases and 3 bases, there was a span of 9 bases. CDR3 nucleotides: TGTGCCAGCAGCGTAGAAATTGGGGACACTGAAGCTTTCTTT. Amino acid sequence: CASSVEIGDTEAFF.

The chain is built from TRBV19 and TRBJ2-1, with 10 bases fitting TRBD1. Germline V gene sequence: CDR1 LNHDA, CDR2 SQIVND (reference sequence). V was clipped by 4 bases and J by 4 bases; unmatched bases: 13. This CDR3 is 18 amino acids long. CDR3 sequence reads: CASSTGTGAASGYNEQFF. In nucleotides, the CDR3 is TGTGCCAGTAGTACCGGGACAGGGGCCGCTAGCGGTTACAATGAGCAGTTCTTC.